The entry below gives a single T cell receptor beta chain sequence along with its context. No antigen is known for it. Germline V gene lookup returns CDR1 GTSNPN and CDR2 SVGIG (reference sequence). The V end was cut by 1 base, the J end by 0 bases, with 4 bases between. The CDR3 is 13 residues long. The record originates from a study of T cell responses to AZD1222 COVID-19 vaccine. Points from the study as a whole: The study reported that nearly half of spike-specific TCRs target unmutated variant regions. Only a handful of people who got AZD1222 tested seropositive at baseline. Spike-specific TCR breadth rose after two AZD1222 doses, and depth rose as well. White British ancestry dominated among donors, who included more females, and clonal diversity was possibly underestimated.

Here immunoSEQ multiplex PCR was the method, and the copy in TCRdb shows in-frame clones only, minus some. The profile shows 200,000 to 250,000 clones, about 94% of them singletons. V is TRBV30 and J is TRBJ1-5; unclear D gene. The sequences come from peripheral blood, collected 28 days after the second dose of the MenACWY control vaccine. This clonotype originated in an adult who received the MenACWY meningococcal vaccine as a control. Written as DNA, the CDR3 is TGTGCCTGGAGTGCTAATAGCAATCAGCCCCAGCATTTT. It specifies CAWSANSNQPQHF.